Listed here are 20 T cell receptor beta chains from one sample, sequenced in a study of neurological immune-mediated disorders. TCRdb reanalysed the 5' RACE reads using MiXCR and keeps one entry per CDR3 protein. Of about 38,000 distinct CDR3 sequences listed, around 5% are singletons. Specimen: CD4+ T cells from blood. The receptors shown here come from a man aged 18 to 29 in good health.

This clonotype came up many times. This chain's CDR3 is CASSLFNSPLHF. CDR3 nucleotides: TGTGCCAGCAGTTTGTTCAATTCACCCCTCCACTTT. The chain uses TRBV12-3 or TRBV12-4 and TRBJ1-6; D gene ambiguous. The V end was cut by 3 bases, the J end by 7 bases, with 4 bases between. The CDR3 is 12 amino acids.

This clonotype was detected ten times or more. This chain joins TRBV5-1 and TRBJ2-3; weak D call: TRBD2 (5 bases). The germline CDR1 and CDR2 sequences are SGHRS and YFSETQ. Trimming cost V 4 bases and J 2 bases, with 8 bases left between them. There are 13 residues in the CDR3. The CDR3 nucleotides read TGCGCCAGCAGCGTCCGGGACACAGATACGCAGTATTTT. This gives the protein CASSVRDTDTQYF.

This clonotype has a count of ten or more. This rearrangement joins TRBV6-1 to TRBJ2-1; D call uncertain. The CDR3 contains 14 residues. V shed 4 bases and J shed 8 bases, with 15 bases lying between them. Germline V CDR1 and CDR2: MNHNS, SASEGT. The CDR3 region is CASSAVSLSDEQFF. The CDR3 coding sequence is TGTGCCAGCAGTGCGGTCAGCCTCTCGGATGAGCAGTTCTTC.

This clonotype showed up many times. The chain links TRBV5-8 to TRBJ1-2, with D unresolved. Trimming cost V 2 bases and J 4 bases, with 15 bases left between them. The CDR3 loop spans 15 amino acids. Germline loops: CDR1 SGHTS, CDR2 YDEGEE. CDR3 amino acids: CASSFPLPGLYGYTF. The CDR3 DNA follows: TGTGCCAGCAGCTTCCCTCTCCCAGGACTCTATGGCTACACCTTC. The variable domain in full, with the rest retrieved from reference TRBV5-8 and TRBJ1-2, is EAGVTQSPTHLIKTRGQQATLRCSPISGHTSVYWYQQALGLGLQFLLWYDEGEERNRGNFPPRFSGRQFPNYSSELNVNALELEDSALYLCASSFPLPGLYGYTFGSGTRLTVV.

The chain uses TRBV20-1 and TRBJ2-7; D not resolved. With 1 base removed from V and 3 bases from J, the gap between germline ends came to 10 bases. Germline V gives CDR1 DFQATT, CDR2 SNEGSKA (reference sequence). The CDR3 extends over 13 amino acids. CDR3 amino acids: CSARAAGDYEQYF. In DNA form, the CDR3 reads TGCAGTGCTAGAGCCGCAGGAGACTACGAGCAGTACTTC.

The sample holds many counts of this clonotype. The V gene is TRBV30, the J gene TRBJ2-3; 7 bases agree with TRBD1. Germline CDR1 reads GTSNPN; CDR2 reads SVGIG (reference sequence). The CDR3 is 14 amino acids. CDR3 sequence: CAVPGQSNTDTQYF. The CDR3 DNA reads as TGTGCTGTCCCGGGACAGTCAAACACAGATACGCAGTATTTT.

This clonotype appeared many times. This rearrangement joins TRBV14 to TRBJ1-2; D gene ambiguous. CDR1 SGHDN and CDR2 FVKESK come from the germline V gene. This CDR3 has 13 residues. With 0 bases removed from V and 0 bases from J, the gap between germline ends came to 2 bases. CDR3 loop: CASSQDANYGYTF. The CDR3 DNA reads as TGTGCCAGCAGCCAAGACGCTAACTATGGCTACACCTTC.

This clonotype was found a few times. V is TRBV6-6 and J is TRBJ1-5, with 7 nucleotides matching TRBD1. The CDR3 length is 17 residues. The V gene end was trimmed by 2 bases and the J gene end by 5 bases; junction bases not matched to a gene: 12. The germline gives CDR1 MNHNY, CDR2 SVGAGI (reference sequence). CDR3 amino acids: CASSYPTRGPLDQPQHF. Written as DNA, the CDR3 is TGTGCCAGCAGTTACCCAACAAGGGGGCCTTTGGATCAGCCCCAGCATTTT.

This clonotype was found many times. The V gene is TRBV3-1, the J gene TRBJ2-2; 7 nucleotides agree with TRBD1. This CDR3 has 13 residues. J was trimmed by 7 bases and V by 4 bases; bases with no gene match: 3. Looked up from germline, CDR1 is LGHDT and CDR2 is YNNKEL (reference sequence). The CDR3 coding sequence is TGTGCCAGCAGCCCTCAGGGGGACGGGGAGCTGTTTTTT. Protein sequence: CASSPQGDGELFF.

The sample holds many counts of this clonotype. DNA of the CDR3: TGTGCCAGCAGTTTTAATTCACCCCTCCACTTT. Translated, it gives CASSFNSPLHF. The V and J genes are TRBV12-3 or TRBV12-4 and TRBJ1-6; D not certain. V lost 3 bases and J 6 bases, leaving 0 bases between the germline ends. The CDR3 length is 11 residues.

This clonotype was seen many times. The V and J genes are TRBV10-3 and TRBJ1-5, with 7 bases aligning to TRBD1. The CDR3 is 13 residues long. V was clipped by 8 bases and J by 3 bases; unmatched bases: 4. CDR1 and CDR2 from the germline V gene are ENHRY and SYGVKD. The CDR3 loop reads CAIRQGNNQPQHF. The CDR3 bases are TGTGCCATCCGACAGGGCAACAATCAGCCCCAGCATTTT.

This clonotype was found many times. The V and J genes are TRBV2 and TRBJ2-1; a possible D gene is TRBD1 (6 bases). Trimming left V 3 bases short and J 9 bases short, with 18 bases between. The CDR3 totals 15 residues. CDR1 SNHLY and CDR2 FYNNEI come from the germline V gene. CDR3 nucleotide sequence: TGTGCCAGCAGTGAGGGGGCGGCGGTAGCTTTTGAGCAGTTCTTC. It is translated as CASSEGAAVAFEQFF.

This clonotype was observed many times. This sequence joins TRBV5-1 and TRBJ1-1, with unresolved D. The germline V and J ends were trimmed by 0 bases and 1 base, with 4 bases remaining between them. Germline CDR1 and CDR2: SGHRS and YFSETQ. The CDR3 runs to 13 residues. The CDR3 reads CASSLDQNTEAFF. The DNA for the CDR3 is TGCGCCAGCAGCTTGGATCAGAACACTGAAGCTTTCTTT.

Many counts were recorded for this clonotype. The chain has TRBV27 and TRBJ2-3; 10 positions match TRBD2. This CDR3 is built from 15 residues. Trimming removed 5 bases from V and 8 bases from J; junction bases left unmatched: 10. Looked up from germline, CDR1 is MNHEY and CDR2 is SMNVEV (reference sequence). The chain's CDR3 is CASSPQLAGRSTQYF. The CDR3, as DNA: TGTGCCAGCAGTCCCCAACTAGCGGGGCGGAGTACGCAGTATTTT.

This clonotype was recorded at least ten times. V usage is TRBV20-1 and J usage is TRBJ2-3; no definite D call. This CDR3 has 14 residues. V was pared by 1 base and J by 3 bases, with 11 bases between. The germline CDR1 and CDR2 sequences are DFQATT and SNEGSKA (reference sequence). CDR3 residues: CSARVRTLTDTQYF. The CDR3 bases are TGCAGTGCTAGAGTCCGGACCCTGACAGATACGCAGTATTTT.

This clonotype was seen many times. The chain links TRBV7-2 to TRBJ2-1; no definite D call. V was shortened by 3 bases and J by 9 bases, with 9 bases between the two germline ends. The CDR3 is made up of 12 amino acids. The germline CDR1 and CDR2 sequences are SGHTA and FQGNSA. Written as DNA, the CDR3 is TGTGCCAGCAGCTTGATTGCTTTTGAGCAGTTCTTC. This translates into CASSLIAFEQFF.

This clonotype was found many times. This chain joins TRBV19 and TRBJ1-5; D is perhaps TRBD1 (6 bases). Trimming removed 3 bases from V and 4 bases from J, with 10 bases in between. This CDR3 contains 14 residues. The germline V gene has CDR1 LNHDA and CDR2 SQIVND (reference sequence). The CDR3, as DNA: TGTGCCAGTAGTATCGAACAGGGAAATCAGCCCCAGCATTTT. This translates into CASSIEQGNQPQHF.

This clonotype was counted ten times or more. As DNA, the CDR3 is TGCGCCAGCAGCCCGCTTAGGGGCCGGACTGAAGCTTTCTTT. This translates into CASSPLRGRTEAFF. The J gene is TRBJ1-1, the V gene TRBV5-1; weak D call: TRBD1 (5 bases). This CDR3 spans 14 amino acids. V was cut by 4 bases and J by 5 bases, with 15 bases left in between. Germline V gene lookup returns CDR1 SGHRS and CDR2 YFSETQ.

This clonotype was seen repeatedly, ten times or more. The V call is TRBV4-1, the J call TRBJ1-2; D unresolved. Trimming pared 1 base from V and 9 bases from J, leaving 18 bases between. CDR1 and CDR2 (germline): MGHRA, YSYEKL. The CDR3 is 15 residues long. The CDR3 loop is CASSQGYRAPSSYTF. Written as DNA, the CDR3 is TGCGCCAGCAGCCAAGGTTACCGGGCCCCGTCAAGCTACACCTTC.

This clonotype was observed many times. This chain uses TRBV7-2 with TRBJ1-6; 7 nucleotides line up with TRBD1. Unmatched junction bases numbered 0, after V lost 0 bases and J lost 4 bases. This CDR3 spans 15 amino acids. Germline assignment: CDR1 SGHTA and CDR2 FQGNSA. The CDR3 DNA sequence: TGTGCCAGCAGCTTAGCGACAGGGTATAATTCACCCCTCCACTTT. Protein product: CASSLATGYNSPLHF. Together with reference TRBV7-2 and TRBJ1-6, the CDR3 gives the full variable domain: GAGVSQSPSNKVTEKGKDVELRCDPISGHTALYWYRQSLGQGLEFLIYFQGNSAPDKSGLPSDRFSAERTGGSVSTLTIQRTQQEDSAVYLCASSLATGYNSPLHFGNGTRLTVT.